Detailed here is one TCR beta chain. In this sample, this clonotype turned up a few times. Its antigen target is currently unknown. Per-base quality was not reported, and no clone a single base away is much larger than it. This sample's treatment or condition label indicates: allogeneic hematopoietic cell transplantation with graft depleted of TCRalphabeta T cells and CD19 B cells. TCRalphabeta/CD19-depleted allogeneic hematopoietic cell grafts were given to the transplant recipients, all of whom were children. V loses 3 bases at its end and J loses 0 bases; junction bases beyond the gene matches: 6. Per the germline V gene (reference sequence), SGHAT is the CDR1 and FQDESV is the CDR2. The CDR3, cysteine through phenylalanine, is 16 amino acids long. Just CDR3 DNA is preserved here, 48 bases in frame from base 1. This record belongs to a study of T-cell reconstitution after alpha-beta-depleted transplantation in children listed by TCRdb under 2016. For the wider study: Using TCR repertoire profiling, the study followed T-cell immune reconstitution in a quantitative way in children after TCRalphabeta/CD19-depleted allogeneic hematopoietic cell transplantation.

Summary of the overall study and its limitations: In some patients, the high TCRbeta diversity seen at day 60 was put down to recipient T cells and intrathymic progenitors that had survived conditioning. The apparently early recovery of alphabetaT-cell counts about two months after transplant reportedly depended on only several hundred rapidly expanded clones that came from non-depleted graft cells. Over the following months the frequencies of hyperexpanded clones went down, and after one year T-cell counts and TCRbeta diversity were mostly credited to newly produced T cells.

The method was PCR. These reads were obtained on an Illumina HiSeq 2500. Molecular barcoding was employed in the preparation of TCR libraries, with unique molecular identifiers being used to normalize TCRbeta repertoire quantification. Clones were called with MiXCR by TCRdb after fastp trimmed the public reads at Q25, and only in-frame beta chains were retained. Rows merge per CDR3 protein into single entries with the most common DNA and genes. The sample profile shows almost 250,000 distinct CDR3 sequences; over 20% of them were found once. Of the sample, roughly 2.6% falls within the top ten clones.

The rearrangement joined TRBV11-1 to TRBJ2-3; 7 of the junction bases match TRBD1. This specimen was PBMCs, taken before TCRalphabeta/CD19-depleted stem cell transplant. The receptor was derived from a girl aged 2 to 10 with Fanconi anemia, due to receive a stem cell transplant. Here is the DNA: TGTGCCAGCAGCTTCTGGACAGGCACTAGCACAGATACGCAGTATTTT. Its translation is CASSFWTGTSTDTQYF.